These 15 T cell receptor beta chains were sequenced from one sample in a study of T cells in tumors after PD-1 blockade. The data were produced by immunoSEQ multiplex PCR, yet TCRdb's version contains in-frame clones alone and is incomplete. Among more than 40,000 clones, roughly 84% were seen once, and the ten largest hold over 7.5%. The sequenced sample was PBMCs, obtained before anti-PD-1 therapy. The receptors here all came from a human donor with advanced basal cell or squamous cell carcinoma (not recorded which).

This rearrangement joins TRBV28 to TRBJ2-3; D call uncertain. Trimming took 0 bases from V and 6 from J, leaving 4 bases between them. The germline CDR1 and CDR2 sequences are MDHEN and SYDVKM. This CDR3 has 12 residues. The CDR3 loop reads CASSLWSDTQYF. The CDR3 DNA sequence: TGTGCCAGCAGTTTATGGTCTGATACGCAGTATTTT.

J is TRBJ1-2 and V is TRBV20-1; no firm D call. Germline lookup yields CDR1 DFQATT and CDR2 SNEGSKA (reference sequence). The V end lost 3 bases, the J end lost 0 bases, and 11 bases lay between the germline ends. This CDR3 spans 14 amino acids. CDR3 sequence reads: CSASNSGANYGYTF. CDR3 DNA sequence: TGCAGTGCTAGTAACAGCGGCGCTAACTATGGCTACACCTTC.

V gene TRBV28 combines with J gene TRBJ2-3, with 11 bases fitting TRBD2. Trimming took 2 bases from V and 1 from J; bases not matched to a gene: 2. CDR1 and CDR2 from the germline V gene are MDHEN and SYDVKM. The CDR3 is made up of 16 amino acids. This chain's CDR3 is CASSLSSGRGTDTQYF. CDR3 sequence (DNA): TGTGCCAGCAGTTTAAGTAGCGGGAGGGGCACAGATACGCAGTATTTT. The full variable domain, rest sourced from reference TRBV28 and TRBJ2-3, is DVKVTQSSRYLVKRTGEKVFLECVQDMDHENMFWYRQDPGLGLRLIYFSYDVKMKEKGDIPEGYSVSREKKERFSLILESASTNQTSMYLCASSLSSGRGTDTQYFGPGTRLTVL.

The rearrangement uses TRBV6-5 and TRBJ1-5; 7 bases match TRBD1. From germline, CDR1 is MNHEY and CDR2 SVGAGI. J gave up 1 base and V 5 bases, and 5 bases lay outside the gene matches. The length of the CDR3 is 15 residues. CDR3 in DNA: TGTGCCAGCAGTCGACAGGGAGGAAGCAATCAGCCCCAGCATTTT. Translation gives CASSRQGGSNQPQHF.

The CDR3 bases are TGTGCCAGCAGCTTGGGGGGCCGTCGCAGGGAGGGTGAAAAACTGTTTTTT. Translation: CASSLGGRRREGEKLFF. The gene calls are TRBV5-5 and TRBJ1-4, with TRBD1 as a possible D gene (5 bases). This CDR3 has 17 residues. Per germline, CDR1 SGHKS and CDR2 YYEKEE (reference sequence). V was trimmed by 0 bases and J by 7 bases, leaving 19 bases between them.

The CDR3 here is CASSSRQALPGELFF. The CDR3 coding sequence is TGCGCCAGCAGCTCCCGACAGGCCCTCCCCGGGGAGCTGTTTTTT. This rearrangement joins TRBV4-1 to TRBJ2-2; perhaps TRBD1 as D (6 bases). The CDR3 runs to 15 residues. V was pared by 5 bases and J by 6 bases, with 16 bases between. Germline loops: CDR1 MGHRA, CDR2 YSYEKL.

This clone was observed a single time. The genes are TRBV14 and TRBJ2-1; 11 bases match TRBD1. In germline, CDR1 is SGHDN, CDR2 FVKESK. The CDR3 has 15 residues. V trimming: 2 bases; J trimming: 8 bases; junction bases outside the gene matches: 5. As DNA, the CDR3 is TGTGCCAGCAGCCAACCGGGACAGGGGGAGTATGAGCAGTTCTTC. As protein: CASSQPGQGEYEQFF. Drawing the rest from reference TRBV14 and TRBJ2-1, the complete variable domain is EAGVTQFPSHSVIEKGQTVTLRCDPISGHDNLYWYRRVMGKEIKFLLHFVKESKQDESGMPNNRFLAERTGGTYSTLKVQPAELEDSGVYFCASSQPGQGEYEQFFGPGTRLTVL.

This clone was counted once. One end of the junction fails to match germline, which may point to a read error. The rearrangement uses TRBV6-5 and TRBJ1-4; D gene unclear. The germline V gene has CDR1 MNHEY and CDR2 SVGAGI. CDR3 length: 14 amino acids. The DNA of the CDR3 is TGTGCCAGCACTTACGGTACTACTAATGAAAAACTGTTTTTT. Protein product: CASTYGTTNEKLFF.

This clone was seen only a few times. V usage is TRBV28 and J usage is TRBJ2-1; possible D gene TRBD1, 5 bases. Germline V CDR1 and CDR2: MDHEN, SYDVKM. The CDR3 length is 13 residues. Between the trimmed V and J ends, which lost 7 bases and 3 bases, there was a span of 10 bases. The CDR3 region is CASISDIYNEQFF. The DNA for the CDR3 is TGTGCCAGCATCTCGGACATCTACAATGAGCAGTTCTTC.

The V and J genes are TRBV19 and TRBJ2-1; TRBD2 matches at 13 bases. Germline assignment: CDR1 LNHDA and CDR2 SQIVND (reference sequence). The CDR3 totals 16 residues. The ends lost 5 bases at V and 10 bases at J; junction bases unmatched: 11. CDR3 DNA: TGTGCCAGTAGTCAAACACTAGCGGGGGGGCTAAGAGAGCAGTTCTTC. Translated, it gives CASSQTLAGGLREQFF.

This clone has a single count. For the CDR3, the DNA is TGTGCCAGCAGCCAATTTTTAGGGGGACCCAAACCCGGGGAGCTGTTTTTT. Its translation: CASSQFLGGPKPGELFF. The V gene is TRBV3-1 (or the pseudogene TRBV3-2), the J gene TRBJ2-2; D is possibly TRBD1 (6 bases). Germline CDR1 is LGHDT and CDR2 is YNNKEL (reference sequence). V was cut by 2 bases and J by 6 bases, with 19 bases left in between. The CDR3 totals 17 residues.

This sequence joins TRBV19 and TRBJ1-1; 8 bases fit TRBD1. The germline V gene has CDR1 LNHDA and CDR2 SQIVND (reference sequence). The CDR3 is 15 amino acids. J lost 1 base, V lost 3 bases, and 4 bases had no gene match. CDR3 protein: CASSMRTGSNTEAFF. The DNA of the CDR3 is TGTGCCAGTAGTATGAGGACAGGGTCGAACACTGAAGCTTTCTTT.

The rearrangement links TRBV5-1 to TRBJ1-4; the D gene is possibly TRBD1 (6 bases). The CDR3 sequence is 15 residues long. Germline loops: CDR1 SGHRS, CDR2 YFSETQ. V was trimmed by 0 bases and J by 7 bases, leaving 13 bases between them. The CDR3 sequence is CASSLAGGLGEKLFF. CDR3 sequence (DNA): TGCGCCAGCAGCTTGGCTGGGGGGCTCGGTGAAAAACTGTTTTTT.

The CDR3 nucleotides read TGTGCCAGCAGCACCTACGAGGGGGAGACCCAGTACTTC. It encodes CASSTYEGETQYF. The J gene is TRBJ2-5, the V gene TRBV7-9; D assignment may be TRBD1 or TRBD2 (5 bases each). Germline V gives CDR1 SEHNR, CDR2 FQNEAQ (reference sequence). Trimming removed 5 bases at V and 5 bases at J, with 12 bases between. The CDR3 covers 13 residues.

V is TRBV7-9 and J is TRBJ2-1; 8 nucleotides line up with TRBD1. The V gene end was trimmed by 5 bases and the J gene end by 6 bases; junction bases not matched to a gene: 12. This CDR3 region has 16 residues. CDR1 and CDR2 (germline): SEHNR, FQNEAQ (reference sequence). The CDR3, as DNA: TGTGCCAGCAGCGGAACCCAGGGGGCCTTCAGCAATGAGCAGTTCTTC. Residues: CASSGTQGAFSNEQFF.